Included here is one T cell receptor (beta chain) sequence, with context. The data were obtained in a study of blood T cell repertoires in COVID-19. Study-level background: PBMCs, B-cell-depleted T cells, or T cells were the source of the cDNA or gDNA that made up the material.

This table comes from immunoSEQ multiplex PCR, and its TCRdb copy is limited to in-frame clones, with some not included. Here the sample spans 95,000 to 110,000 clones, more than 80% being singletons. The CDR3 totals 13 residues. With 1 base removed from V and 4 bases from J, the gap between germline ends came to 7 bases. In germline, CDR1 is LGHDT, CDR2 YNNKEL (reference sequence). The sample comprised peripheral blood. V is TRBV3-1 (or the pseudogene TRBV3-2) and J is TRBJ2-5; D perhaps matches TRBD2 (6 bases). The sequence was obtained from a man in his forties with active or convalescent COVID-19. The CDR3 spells CASSQGRVETQYF. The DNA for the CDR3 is TGTGCCAGCAGCCAAGGGAGGGTAGAGACCCAGTACTTC.